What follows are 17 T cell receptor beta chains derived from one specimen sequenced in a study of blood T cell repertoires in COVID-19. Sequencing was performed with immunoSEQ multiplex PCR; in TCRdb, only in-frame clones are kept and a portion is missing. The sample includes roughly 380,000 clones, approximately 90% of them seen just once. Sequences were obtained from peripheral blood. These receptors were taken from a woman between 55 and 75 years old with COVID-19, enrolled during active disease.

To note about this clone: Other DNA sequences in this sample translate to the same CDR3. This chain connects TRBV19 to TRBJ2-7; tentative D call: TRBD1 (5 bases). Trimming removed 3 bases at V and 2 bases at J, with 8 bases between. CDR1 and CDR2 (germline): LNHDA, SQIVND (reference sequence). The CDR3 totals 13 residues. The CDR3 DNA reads TGTGCCAGTAGTATTAGGGGAACCTACGAGCAGTACTTC. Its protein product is CASSIRGTYEQYF. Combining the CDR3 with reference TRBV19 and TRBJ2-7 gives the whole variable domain DGGITQSPKYLFRKEGQNVTLSCEQNLNHDAMYWYRQDPGQGLRLIYYSQIVNDFQKGDIAEGYSVSREKKESFPLTVTSAQKNPTAFYLCASSIRGTYEQYFGPGTRLTVT.

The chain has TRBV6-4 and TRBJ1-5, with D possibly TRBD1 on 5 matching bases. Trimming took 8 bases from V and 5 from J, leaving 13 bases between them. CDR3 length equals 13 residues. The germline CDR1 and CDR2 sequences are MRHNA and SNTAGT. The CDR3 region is CASPRAGDQPQHF. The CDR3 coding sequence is TGTGCCAGCCCACGCGCGGGGGATCAGCCCCAGCATTTT.

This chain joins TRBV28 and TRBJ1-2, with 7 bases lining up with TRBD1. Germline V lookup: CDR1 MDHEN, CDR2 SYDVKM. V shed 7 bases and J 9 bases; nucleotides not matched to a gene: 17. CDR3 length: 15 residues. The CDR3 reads CASTFPPDRVDSYTF. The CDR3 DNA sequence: TGTGCCAGCACCTTCCCTCCCGACAGGGTCGATAGCTACACCTTC.

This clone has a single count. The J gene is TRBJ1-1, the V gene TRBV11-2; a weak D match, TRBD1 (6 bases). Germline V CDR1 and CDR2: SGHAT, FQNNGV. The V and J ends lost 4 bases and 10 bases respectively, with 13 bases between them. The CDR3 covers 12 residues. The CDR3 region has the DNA TGTGCCAGCAGCTCTCCCTTAGGGGGAGCTTTCTTT. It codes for CASSSPLGGAFF.

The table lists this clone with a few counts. The DNA for the CDR3 is TGCGCCAGCAGCTTGGTAGAGGGCCGAAAACGCGACTATGGCTACACCTTC. Protein product: CASSLVEGRKRDYGYTF. The chain carries TRBV5-1 and TRBJ1-2; D remains ambiguous. CDR1 and CDR2 (germline): SGHRS, YFSETQ. The CDR3 covers 17 residues. Between the trimmed V and J ends, which lost 0 bases and 3 bases, there was a span of 18 bases. Full variable domain (remainder filled in from reference TRBV5-1 and TRBJ1-2): KAGVTQTPRYLIKTRGQQVTLSCSPISGHRSVSWYQQTPGQGLQFLFEYFSETQRNKGNFPGRFSGRQFSNSRSEMNVSTLELGDSALYLCASSLVEGRKRDYGYTFGSGTRLTVV.

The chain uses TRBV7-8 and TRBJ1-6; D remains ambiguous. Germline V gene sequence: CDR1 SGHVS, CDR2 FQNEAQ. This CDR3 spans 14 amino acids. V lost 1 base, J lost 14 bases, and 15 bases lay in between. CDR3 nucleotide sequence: TGTGCCAGCAGCTTAGGCGGGTCCGGGAGTTCCCTCCACTTT. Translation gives CASSLGGSGSSLHF.

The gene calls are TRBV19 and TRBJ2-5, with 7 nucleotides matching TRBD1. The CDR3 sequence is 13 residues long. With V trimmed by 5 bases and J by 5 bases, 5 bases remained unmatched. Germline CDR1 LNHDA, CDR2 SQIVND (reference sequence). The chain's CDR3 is CASSRDSQETQYF. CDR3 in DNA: TGTGCCAGTAGTCGGGACAGTCAGGAGACCCAGTACTTC.

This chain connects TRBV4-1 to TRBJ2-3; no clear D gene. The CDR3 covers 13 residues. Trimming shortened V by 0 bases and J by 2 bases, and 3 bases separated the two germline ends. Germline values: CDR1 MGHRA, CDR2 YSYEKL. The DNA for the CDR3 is TGCGCCAGCAGCCAAGATCACACAGATACGCAGTATTTT. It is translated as CASSQDHTDTQYF.

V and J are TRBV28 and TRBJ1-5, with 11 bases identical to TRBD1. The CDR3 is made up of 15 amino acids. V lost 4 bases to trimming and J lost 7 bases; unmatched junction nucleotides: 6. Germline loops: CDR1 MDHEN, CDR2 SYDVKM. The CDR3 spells CASSWGQGGRQPQHF. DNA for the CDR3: TGTGCCAGCAGTTGGGGACAGGGGGGCAGACAGCCCCAGCATTTT.

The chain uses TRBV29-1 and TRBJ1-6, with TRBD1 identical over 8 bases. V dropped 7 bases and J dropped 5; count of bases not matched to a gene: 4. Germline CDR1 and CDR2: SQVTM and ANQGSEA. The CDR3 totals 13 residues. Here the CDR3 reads CSAQGAHNSPLHF. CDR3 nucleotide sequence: TGCAGCGCCCAGGGGGCCCATAATTCACCCCTCCACTTT.

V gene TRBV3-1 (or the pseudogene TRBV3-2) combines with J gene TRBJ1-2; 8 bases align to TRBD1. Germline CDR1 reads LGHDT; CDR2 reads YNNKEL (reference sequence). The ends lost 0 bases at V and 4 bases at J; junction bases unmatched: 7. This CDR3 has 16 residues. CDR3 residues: CASSQDRWTGIYGYTF. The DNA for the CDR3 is TGTGCCAGCAGCCAAGATCGTTGGACAGGGATCTATGGCTACACCTTC.

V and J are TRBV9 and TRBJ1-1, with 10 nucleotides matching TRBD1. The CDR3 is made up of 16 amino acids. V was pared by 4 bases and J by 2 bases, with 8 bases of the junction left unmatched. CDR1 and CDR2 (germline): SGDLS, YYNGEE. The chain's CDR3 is CASSTRRDRGNTEAFF. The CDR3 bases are TGTGCCAGCAGCACCCGCCGGGACAGGGGAAACACTGAAGCTTTCTTT.

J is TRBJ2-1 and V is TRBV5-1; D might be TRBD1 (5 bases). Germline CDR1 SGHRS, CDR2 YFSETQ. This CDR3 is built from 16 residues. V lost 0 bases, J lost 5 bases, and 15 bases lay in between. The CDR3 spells CASSLAAWGRDNEQFF. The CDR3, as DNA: TGCGCCAGCAGCTTGGCCGCGTGGGGCCGGGACAATGAGCAGTTCTTC.

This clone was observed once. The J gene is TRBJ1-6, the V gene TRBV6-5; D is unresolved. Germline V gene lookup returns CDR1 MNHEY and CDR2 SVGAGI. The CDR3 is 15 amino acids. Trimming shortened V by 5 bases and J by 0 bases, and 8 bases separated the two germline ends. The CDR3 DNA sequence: TGTGCCAGCAGTAGGAGAAGCTCCTATAATTCACCCCTCCACTTT. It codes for CASSRRSSYNSPLHF.

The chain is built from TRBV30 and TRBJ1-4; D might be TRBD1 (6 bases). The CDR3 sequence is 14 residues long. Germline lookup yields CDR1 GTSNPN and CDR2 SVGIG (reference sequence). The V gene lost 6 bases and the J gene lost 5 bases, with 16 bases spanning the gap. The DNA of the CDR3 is TGTGCCTGCAACCAGGGGCTTTACAATGAAAAACTGTTTTTT. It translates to CACNQGLYNEKLFF.

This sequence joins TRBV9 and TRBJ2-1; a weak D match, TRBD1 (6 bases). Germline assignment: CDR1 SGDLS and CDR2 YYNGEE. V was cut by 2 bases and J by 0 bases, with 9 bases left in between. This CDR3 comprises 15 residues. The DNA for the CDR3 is TGTGCCAGCAGCGTCGCAGGGGACTCCTACAATGAGCAGTTCTTC. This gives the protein CASSVAGDSYNEQFF.

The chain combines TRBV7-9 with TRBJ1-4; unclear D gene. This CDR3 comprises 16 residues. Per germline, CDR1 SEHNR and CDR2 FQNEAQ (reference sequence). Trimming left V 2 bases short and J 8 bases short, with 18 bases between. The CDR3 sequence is CASSLLAGMAGEKLFF. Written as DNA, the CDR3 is TGTGCCAGCAGCTTACTGGCGGGCATGGCGGGCGAAAAACTGTTTTTT.